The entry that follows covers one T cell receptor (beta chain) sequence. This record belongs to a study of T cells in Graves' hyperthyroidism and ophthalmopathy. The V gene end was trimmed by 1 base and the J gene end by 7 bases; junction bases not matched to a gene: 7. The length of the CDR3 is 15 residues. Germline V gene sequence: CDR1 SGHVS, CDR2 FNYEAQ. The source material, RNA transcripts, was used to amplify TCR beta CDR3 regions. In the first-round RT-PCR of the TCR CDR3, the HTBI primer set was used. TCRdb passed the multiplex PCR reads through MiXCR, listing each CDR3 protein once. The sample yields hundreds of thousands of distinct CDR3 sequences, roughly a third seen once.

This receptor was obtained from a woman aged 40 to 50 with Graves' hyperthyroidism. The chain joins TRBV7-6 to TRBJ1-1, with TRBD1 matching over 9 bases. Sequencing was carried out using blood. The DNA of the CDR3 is TGTGCCAGCAGCTTAGAGGGGACAGGGCAGGGTGAAGCTTTCTTT. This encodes CASSLEGTGQGEAFF.